The TCR beta chain described here comes from a study of radiotherapy plus CTLA-4 blockade in lung cancer. The study's findings and limits: Response was reportedly best predicted by early blood T cell clone dynamics, with interferon-beta. Clones derived from tumor TCRs expanded in blood after radiotherapy plus ipilimumab.

Assay used: immunoSEQ multiplex PCR; TCRdb lists only in-frame clones, some missing. The table lists over 95,000 clones, about four fifths of them singletons. Regarding this clone: Its target is not known.

The V gene lost 2 bases and the J gene lost 5 bases, with 28 bases spanning the gap. Germline V lookup: CDR1 SGHTA, CDR2 FQGTGA. The length of the CDR3 is 19 residues. This receptor was taken from a human donor with non-small cell lung cancer who had a partial response to radiotherapy plus ipilimumab. Some clones in this sample may be carry-over from other donors' samples. The material sequenced was peripheral blood, taken from a patient treated with radiotherapy plus ipilimumab. The rearrangement uses TRBV7-3 and TRBJ2-7, with a tentative D call TRBD2 (6 bases). In nucleotides, the CDR3 is TGTGCCAGCAGCTTATGGGGGTGTGGGGGGACGGCCGGTTGTGACGAGCAGTACTTC. This sequence encodes CASSLWGCGGTAGCDEQYF.